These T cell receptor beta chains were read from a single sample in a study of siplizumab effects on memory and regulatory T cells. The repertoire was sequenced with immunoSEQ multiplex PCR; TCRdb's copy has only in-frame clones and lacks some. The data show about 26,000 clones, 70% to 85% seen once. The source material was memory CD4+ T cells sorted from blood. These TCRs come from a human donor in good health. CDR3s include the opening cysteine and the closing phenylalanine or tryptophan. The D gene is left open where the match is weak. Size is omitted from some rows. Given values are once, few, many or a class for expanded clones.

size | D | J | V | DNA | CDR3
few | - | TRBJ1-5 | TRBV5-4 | TGTGCCAGCAGCTTTCCCAATCAGCCCCAGCATTTT | CASSFPNQPQHF
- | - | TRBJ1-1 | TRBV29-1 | TGCAGCGCCGCTGGGGGATCCAGGAACACTGAAGCTTTCTTT | CSAAGGSRNTEAFF
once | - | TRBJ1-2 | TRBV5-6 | TGTGCCAGCAGCTTAACAGGGTCGACTTCTAACTATGGCTACACCTTC | CASSLTGSTSNYGYTF
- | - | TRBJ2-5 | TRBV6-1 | TGTGCCATTCTAAGGGCGGGGGCCCGCCAAGAGACCCAGTACTTC | CAILRAGARQETQYF
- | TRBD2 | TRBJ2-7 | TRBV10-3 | TGTGCCACACAAGGGATCACGGGAGGCCCCAGGGAGCAGTACTTC | CATQGITGGPREQYF
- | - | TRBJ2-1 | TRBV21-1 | TGTGCCAGCAGCAACGACAGGGGCGATGAGCAGTTCTTC | CASSNDRGDEQFF
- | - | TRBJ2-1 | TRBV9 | TGTGCCAGCAGCGTCCGGAATGAGCAGTTCTTC | CASSVRNEQFF
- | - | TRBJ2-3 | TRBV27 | TGTGCCAGCAGGATCAGAGGGAGCACAGATACGCAGTATTTT | CASRIRGSTDTQYF
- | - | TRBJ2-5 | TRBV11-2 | TGTGCCAGCAGCTACAGGTTGGGGTCACAAGAGACCCAGTACTTC | CASSYRLGSQETQYF
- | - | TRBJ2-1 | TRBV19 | TGTGCCAGTAGGGACCGAAGCTCCTACAATGAGCAGTTCTTC | CASRDRSSYNEQFF
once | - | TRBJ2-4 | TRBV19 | TGTGCCAGTAGTATTTCAGGGAGAGTAAAAAACATTCAGTACTTC | CASSISGRVKNIQYF
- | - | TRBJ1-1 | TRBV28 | TGTGCCAGCAGCCGTAACGTAGGGACGGCGAACACTGAAGCTTTCTTT | CASSRNVGTANTEAFF
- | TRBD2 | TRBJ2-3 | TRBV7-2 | TGTGCCAGCAGCCCGCGGGGGGTGGGCACAGATACGCAGTATTTT | CASSPRGVGTDTQYF
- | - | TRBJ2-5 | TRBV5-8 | TGTGCCAGCAGCCAGTTGGTCGGAGAGACCCAGTACTTC | CASSQLVGETQYF
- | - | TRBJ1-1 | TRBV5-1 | TGCGCCAGCAGCTTGGAACGCCCCGGGCTTGGAGCTTTCTTT | CASSLERPGLGAFF
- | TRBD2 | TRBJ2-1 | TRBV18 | TGTGCCAGCTCAACTAGCGGGGCTAATGAGCAGTTCTTC | CASSTSGANEQFF
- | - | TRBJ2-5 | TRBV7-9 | TGTGCCAGCAGCGATAGTCCGGATGTCGGCGGGACCCAGTACTTC | CASSDSPDVGGTQYF
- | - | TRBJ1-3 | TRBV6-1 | TGTGCCAGCAGCCCAAGTCCCGTCCCTGGAAACACCATATATTTT | CASSPSPVPGNTIYF
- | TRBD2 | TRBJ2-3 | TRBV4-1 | TGCGCCAGCAGCGAGTCCTCGGGGGGGCGCACAGATACGCAGTATTTT | CASSESSGGRTDTQYF
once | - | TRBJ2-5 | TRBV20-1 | TGCAGTGCTGCCAGAGAGACCCAGTACTTC | CSAARETQYF
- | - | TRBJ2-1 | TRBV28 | TGTGCCAGCAGTATAACCGGGAGCGCGGTGGGGTACAATGAGCAGTTCTTC | CASSITGSAVGYNEQFF
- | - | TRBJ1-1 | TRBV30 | TGTGCCTGGAGTCCCCGATTTCAGCGGAACACTGAAGCTTTCTTT | CAWSPRFQRNTEAFF
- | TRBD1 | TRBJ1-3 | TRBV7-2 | TGTGCCAGCAGCTTACGACAGGGGGCTGGAAACACCATATATTTT | CASSLRQGAGNTIYF
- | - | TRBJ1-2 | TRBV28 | TGTGCCAGCAAAGGGCCTTCGTATGGCTACACCTTC | CASKGPSYGYTF
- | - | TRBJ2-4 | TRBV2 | TGTGCCAGCAGTCGGGACAATCTAGCCAAAAACATTCAGTACTTC | CASSRDNLAKNIQYF
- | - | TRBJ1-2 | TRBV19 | TGTGCCAGTAGTAACGGCGAGGGAGGCTACACCTTC | CASSNGEGGYTF
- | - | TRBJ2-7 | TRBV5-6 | TGTGCCAGCAGCTCCGCTGGAGGACCTTACGAGCAGTACTTC | CASSSAGGPYEQYF
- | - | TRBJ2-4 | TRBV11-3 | TGTGCCAGCAGTGGGAGAGAGTTTGGGAACATTCAGTACTTC | CASSGREFGNIQYF
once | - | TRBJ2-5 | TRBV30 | TGTGCCTGGAGCCGGGACACGAAAGAGACCCAGTACTTC | CAWSRDTKETQYF
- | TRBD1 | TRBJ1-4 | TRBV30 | TGTGCCTGGAGTACGGGACAGGCTACCCTTGAAAAACTGTTTTTT | CAWSTGQATLEKLFF
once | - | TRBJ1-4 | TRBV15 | TGTGCCACCAGCGGAATTAGTAGGTCAGATGAGGAAAAACTGTTTTTT | CATSGISRSDEEKLFF
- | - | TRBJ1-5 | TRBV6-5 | TGTGCCAGCAGTACCGGTGGGAGACGAGGACAGCCCCAGCATTTT | CASSTGGRRGQPQHF
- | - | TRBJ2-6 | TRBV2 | TGTGCCAGCAGTGGTCGGAGCTCTGGGGCCAACGTCCTGACTTTC | CASSGRSSGANVLTF
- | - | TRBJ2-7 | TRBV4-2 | TGTGCCAGCAGCCAAGGCGCGCTGGGGGGAAACTCCTACGAGCAGTACTTC | CASSQGALGGNSYEQYF
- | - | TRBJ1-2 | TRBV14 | TGTGCCAGCAGCCAAGCTCGGGGGGCTGACTATGGCTACACCTTC | CASSQARGADYGYTF
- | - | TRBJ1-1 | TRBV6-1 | TGTGCCAGCAGTGAGACGGTTGAAGCTTTCTTT | CASSETVEAFF
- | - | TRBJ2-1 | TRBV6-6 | TGTGCCAGCGGACTTGCCTACAATGAGCAGTTCTTC | CASGLAYNEQFF
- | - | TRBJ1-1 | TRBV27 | TGTGCCAGCAGTGGGGCGGACAGGAACACTGAAGCTTTCTTT | CASSGADRNTEAFF
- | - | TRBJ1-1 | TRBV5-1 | TGCGCCAGCAGCTCGGACAGCCTGAACACTGAAGCTTTCTTT | CASSSDSLNTEAFF
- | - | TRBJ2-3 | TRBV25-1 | TGTGCCAGCAGTGATAGATTGGCGGGACGGGATACGCAGTATTTT | CASSDRLAGRDTQYF
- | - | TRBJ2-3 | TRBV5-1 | TGCGCCAGCAGCCGCCAGACATTCACAGATACGCAGTATTTT | CASSRQTFTDTQYF
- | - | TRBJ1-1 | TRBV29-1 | TGCAGCGTTGAAGGGGGCTACACTGAAGCTTTCTTT | CSVEGGYTEAFF
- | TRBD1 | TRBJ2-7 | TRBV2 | TGTGCCAGCAGAAAGCCGGGACAGGGCGGGGTAGGATTC | CASRKPGQGGVGF
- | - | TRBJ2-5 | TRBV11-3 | TGTGCCAGCAGCTTAGGAGAGACCCAGTACTTC | CASSLGETQYF
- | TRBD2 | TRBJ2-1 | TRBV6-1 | TGTGCCACTGGACTAGCGGGAGCCTACAATGAGCAGTTCTTC | CATGLAGAYNEQFF
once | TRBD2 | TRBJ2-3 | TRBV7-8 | TGTGCCAGCAGCCGGGACAGTCGACTAGCGGGCCGCACAGATACGCAGTATTTT | CASSRDSRLAGRTDTQYF
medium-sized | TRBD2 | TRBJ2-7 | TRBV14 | TGTGCCAGCAGCCAAGGACTGTCCGGGGGGACCTACGAGCAGTACTTC | CASSQGLSGGTYEQYF
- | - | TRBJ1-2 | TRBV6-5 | TGTGCCAGCAGTTACTCGGGTTTGCCCTCTGGGGGCTACACCTTC | CASSYSGLPSGGYTF